Shown below are 8 T cell receptor beta chains from a single sample sequenced in a study of shared clonotypes between healthy human individuals. Sequenced by immunoSEQ multiplex PCR; TCRdb stores in-frame clones only, minus some. The sample has a few million clones; over 90% are singletons. Sequenced input: naive CD4+ T cells from PBMCs. Subset: CD45RA+ positively selected. These receptors came from a man aged 18 to 30 in good health. Some clones in this sample may be carry-over from other donors' samples.

This sequence joins TRBV25-1 and TRBJ1-2; D is unresolved. V was pared by 3 bases and J by 1 base, with 18 bases between. Germline values: CDR1 MGHDK, CDR2 SYGVNS. This CDR3 spans 17 amino acids. The CDR3 coding sequence is TGTGCCAGCAGTGACGGGTTCCCCAATCCCCTTAACTATGGCTACACCTTC. Protein sequence: CASSDGFPNPLNYGYTF.

CDR3 nucleotide sequence: TGTGCCAGCAGCTCCCGGTCAGCCGGGGAGCTGTTTTTT. Its protein product is CASSSRSAGELFF. J is TRBJ2-2 and V is TRBV7-2; D not certain. V was shortened by 4 bases and J by 6 bases, with 9 bases between the two germline ends. Germline CDR1 and CDR2: SGHTA and FQGNSA. The CDR3 totals 13 residues. Drawing the rest from reference TRBV7-2 and TRBJ2-2, the complete variable domain is GAGVSQSPSNKVTEKGKDVELRCDPISGHTALYWYRQSLGQGLEFLIYFQGNSAPDKSGLPSDRFSAERTGGSVSTLTIQRTQQEDSAVYLCASSSRSAGELFFGEGSRLTVL.

This sequence joins TRBV10-3 and TRBJ2-1; the D is unclear. The CDR3 covers 13 residues. Per germline, CDR1 ENHRY and CDR2 SYGVKD. Deletions cut 7 bases from V and 6 bases from J, with 13 bases between. For the CDR3, the DNA is TGTGCCATCATGGCCAGTCAGTCCAATGAGCAGTTCTTC. Its protein is CAIMASQSNEQFF.

The chain joins TRBV18 to TRBJ1-1; D gene ambiguous. There are 14 residues in the CDR3. V lost 7 bases to trimming and J lost 1 base, with 13 bases between them. The germline V gene has CDR1 KGHSH and CDR2 LQKENI. CDR3 sequence (DNA): TGTGCCAGCTTCGTTGGATTGGGGAACACTGAAGCTTTCTTT. Translation: CASFVGLGNTEAFF.

In its sample, this clone was seen once. The sample has other DNA sequences that encode this CDR3 too. The rearrangement links TRBV5-1 to TRBJ2-5; D possibly corresponds to TRBD1 (6 bases). The CDR3 consists of 14 residues. V shed 3 bases and J shed 5 bases, with 14 bases lying between them. Germline V gives CDR1 SGHRS, CDR2 YFSETQ. Here the CDR3 DNA reads TGCGCCAGCAGCTCCACACAGGGCGGCGAGACCCAGTACTTC. It encodes CASSSTQGGETQYF. Together with reference TRBV5-1 and TRBJ2-5, the CDR3 gives the full variable domain: KAGVTQTPRYLIKTRGQQVTLSCSPISGHRSVSWYQQTPGQGLQFLFEYFSETQRNKGNFPGRFSGRQFSNSRSEMNVSTLELGDSALYLCASSSTQGGETQYFGPGTRLLVL.

The V and J genes are TRBV2 and TRBJ1-2; D is unresolved. Between the trimmed V and J ends, which lost 8 bases and 2 bases, there was a span of 15 bases. The germline V gene encodes CDR1 SNHLY and CDR2 FYNNEI. This CDR3 comprises 14 residues. CDR3 in DNA: TGTGCCAGCGCCGGGTCCAACCGCAACTATGGCTACACCTTC. Amino acids: CASAGSNRNYGYTF.

The chain combines TRBV4-2 with TRBJ2-1, with 8 positions matching TRBD2. CDR3 length: 16 residues. Losses at the gene ends were 1 base for V and 8 bases for J; bases not matched to a gene: 10. Germline CDR1 LGHNA, CDR2 YNFKEQ. CDR3 in amino acids: CASSQGISGRTDEQFF. CDR3 in DNA: TGTGCCAGCAGCCAAGGTATCAGCGGGAGAACCGATGAGCAGTTCTTC.

CDR3 sequence reads: CASSHVSRTVDNEQFF. CDR3 DNA sequence: TGTGCCAGCAGCCACGTTTCGCGGACCGTGGACAATGAGCAGTTCTTC. The rearrangement uses TRBV14 and TRBJ2-1; D is uncertain. CDR3 length: 16 amino acids. Trimming cost V 3 bases and J 5 bases, with 17 bases left between them. The germline V gene has CDR1 SGHDN and CDR2 FVKESK. The full variable domain, in which reference TRBV14 and TRBJ2-1 provide the parts outside the CDR3, is EAGVTQFPSHSVIEKGQTVTLRCDPISGHDNLYWYRRVMGKEIKFLLHFVKESKQDESGMPNNRFLAERTGGTYSTLKVQPAELEDSGVYFCASSHVSRTVDNEQFFGPGTRLTVL.